This entry lists 24 T cell receptor beta chains sequenced from one sample in a study of blood T cells in healthy people across ages. The use of a sample-barcoded 5' primer and a J-beta primer mix characterized a second PCR of about 7 to 12 cycles. MiXCR, run by TCRdb on the 5' RACE reads, gives a single entry per CDR3 protein. The table includes around 1,100,000 distinct CDR3 sequences, 30% to 40% detected once. The specimen sequenced was blood. The receptors stem from a young man in good health.

This clonotype was seen ten or more times. The chain links TRBV10-3 to TRBJ1-1, with D perhaps matching TRBD1 (6 bases). Germline V CDR1 and CDR2: ENHRY, SYGVKD. Trimming left V 0 bases short and J 4 bases short, with 12 bases between. CDR3 length: 15 amino acids. Here the CDR3 DNA reads TGTGCCATCAGTGAGTCTGGGGAGGGGGGCACTGAAGCTTTCTTT. It yields the protein CAISESGEGGTEAFF.

Only a few counts were recorded for this clonotype. V usage is TRBV7-9 and J usage is TRBJ2-5; TRBD2 agrees at 11 bases. With 8 bases clipped from V and 3 bases from J, the junction kept 8 bases outside the gene matches. Per the germline V gene, CDR1 is SEHNR and CDR2 is FQNEAQ (reference sequence). The CDR3 runs to 15 residues. In nucleotides, the CDR3 is TGTGCCAGCGGCCAAGGGACTAGCGGTAAAGAGACCCAGTACTTC. Protein: CASGQGTSGKETQYF.

This clonotype appeared a few times. V and J are TRBV2 and TRBJ1-1; no definite D call. Germline V gene sequence: CDR1 SNHLY, CDR2 FYNNEI. Trimming removed 4 bases at V and 1 base at J, with 10 bases between. This CDR3 comprises 14 residues. The CDR3 region is CASSVGYANTEAFF. CDR3 in DNA: TGTGCCAGCAGTGTTGGTTATGCGAACACTGAAGCTTTCTTT.

This sequence joins TRBV5-1 and TRBJ1-4, with 10 bases aligning to TRBD1. The V and J ends lost 2 bases and 6 bases, in that order; junction bases with no gene match: 4. The CDR3 spans 15 residues. Per the germline V gene, CDR1 is SGHRS and CDR2 is YFSETQ. The CDR3 nucleotides are TGCGCCAGCAGCTTATCCGGGACAGGGGATGAAAAACTGTTTTTT. Translated, it gives CASSLSGTGDEKLFF.

This clonotype came up a few times. The gene calls are TRBV27 and TRBJ2-7; D might be TRBD1 (5 bases). V lost 5 bases to trimming and J lost 5 bases, with 19 bases between them. The V gene's germline CDR1 is MNHEY and CDR2 SMNVEV (reference sequence). This CDR3 contains 15 residues. The CDR3 loop reads CASSPLARGLNEQYF. CDR3 in DNA: TGTGCCAGCAGTCCCCTCGCAAGGGGCTTGAACGAGCAGTACTTC.

Ten or more counts support this clonotype. V gene TRBV28 combines with J gene TRBJ2-1; the match to TRBD1 covers 7 bases. In germline, CDR1 is MDHEN, CDR2 SYDVKM. The CDR3 has 14 residues. V shed 3 bases, J shed 4 bases, and the junction held 3 bases outside the gene matches. The CDR3 protein is CASSFGRGYNEQFF. The CDR3 DNA reads as TGTGCCAGCAGTTTTGGCAGGGGGTACAATGAGCAGTTCTTC.

With regard to this clonotype: A clone one base away is much larger, so this may be a read error. CDR3 sequence: CASSHPGLAGGPPRNEQYF. In nucleotides, the CDR3 is TGCGCCAGCAGCCATCCGGGACTAGCGGGGGGGCCGCCCCGTAATGAGCAGTACTTC. The chain combines TRBV4-1 with TRBJ2-7, with 16 bases that match TRBD2. CDR3 length equals 19 residues. Germline values: CDR1 MGHRA, CDR2 YSYEKL. Trimming cost V 3 bases and J 7 bases; bases outside gene matches: 15.

Comments on this clonotype: A much larger clone lies one base from this, so it may be a read error. This chain uses TRBV7-2 with TRBJ1-1; no clear D. In germline, CDR1 is SGHTA, CDR2 FQGNSA. This CDR3 is built from 13 residues. The CDR3 loop is CAGSLDPNTEAFF. The DNA of the CDR3 is TGTGCCGGCAGCTTAGACCCGAACACTGAAGCTTTCTTT.

The chain carries TRBV12-3 or TRBV12-4 and TRBJ2-3; D may be TRBD1 (6 bases). The CDR3 has 22 residues. Deletions cut 6 bases from V and 0 bases from J, with 34 bases between. CDR3 in DNA: TGTGCCAGCAGAGACCCTATTCCGGTGCCGGACAGAAGGTCTGCCAGCACAGATACGCAGTATTTT. This sequence encodes CASRDPIPVPDRRSASTDTQYF.

CDR3 sequence (DNA): TGTGCCAGCAGCCAAGCGGGGCAGGGCAATCAGCCCCAGCATTTT. It yields the protein CASSQAGQGNQPQHF. The chain links TRBV16 to TRBJ1-5, with a possible D match to TRBD1 (5 bases). The ends were cut back, 2 bases at V and 2 bases at J, with 10 bases in the middle. Per germline, CDR1 KGHSY and CDR2 FQNENV. The CDR3 has 15 residues.

The sample holds a few counts of this clonotype. V is TRBV6-5 and J is TRBJ1-1; D is possibly TRBD1 (6 bases). Trimming pared 2 bases from V and 4 bases from J, leaving 14 bases between. CDR1 MNHEY and CDR2 SVGAGI come from the germline V gene. This CDR3 is built from 15 residues. CDR3 sequence (DNA): TGTGCCAGCAGTTACGGGGGCAACAGAGGCACTGAAGCTTTCTTT. Residues: CASSYGGNRGTEAFF.

This clonotype occurred a few times. The V and J genes are TRBV4-1 and TRBJ1-2; 9 bases are shared with TRBD1. The CDR3 covers 15 residues. Germline V CDR1 and CDR2: MGHRA, YSYEKL. J lost 5 bases, V lost 2 bases, and 6 bases had no gene match. The CDR3 DNA follows: TGCGCCAGCAGCCAAAGGACAGGGGATTATTATGGCTACACCTTC. Translation gives CASSQRTGDYYGYTF.

The J gene is TRBJ1-2, the V gene TRBV27, with D perhaps matching TRBD1 (5 bases). The germline gives CDR1 MNHEY, CDR2 SMNVEV (reference sequence). This CDR3 is built from 14 residues. The germline V and J ends were trimmed by 8 bases and 2 bases, with 15 bases remaining between them. In DNA form, the CDR3 reads TGTGCCAGCCGAAAGCAGGGTAGGAACTATGGCTACACCTTC. As protein: CASRKQGRNYGYTF.

The chain recombines TRBV20-1 with TRBJ2-3; D gene unclear. The length of the CDR3 is 14 residues. Trimming took off 1 base at V and 5 bases at J, with 13 bases between the two ends. The V gene's germline CDR1 is DFQATT and CDR2 SNEGSKA (reference sequence). The DNA of the CDR3 is TGCAGTGCTAGAGGCGCCCGACTTGTAGATACGCAGTATTTT. Translation: CSARGARLVDTQYF.

This clonotype appeared a few times. The CDR3 nucleotides are TGTGCCATCAGTGACGGAGGGACAGATACGCAGTATTTT. Amino acids: CAISDGGTDTQYF. The rearrangement links TRBV10-3 to TRBJ2-3; the D gene is possibly TRBD2 (6 bases). The ends were cut back, 3 bases at V and 3 bases at J, with 7 bases in the middle. CDR3 size: 13 residues. Germline assignment: CDR1 ENHRY and CDR2 SYGVKD.

The CDR3 region has the DNA TGTGCCAGCAGTTCGGTGCCCCGCCAAGAGACCCAGTACTTC. It specifies CASSSVPRQETQYF. V is TRBV12-3 or TRBV12-4 and J is TRBJ2-5, with D unresolved. The V end lost 4 bases, the J end lost 1 base, and 10 bases lay between the germline ends. The CDR3 loop spans 14 amino acids.

This clonotype was counted only a few times. The chain employs TRBV21-1 and TRBJ2-5; the DNA was not used to check the table's D call, TRBD1. TRBV21-1 is described as a pseudogene. The CDR3 has 15 amino acids. The CDR3 sequence: CASSKRQGGAETQYF. As DNA, the CDR3 is TGTGCCAGCAGCAAGAGACAGGGGGGAGCAGAGACCCAGTACTTC.

This clonotype came up a few times. This chain links TRBV4-2 with TRBJ1-2; 7 positions agree with TRBD1. This CDR3 is 16 amino acids long. CDR1 LGHNA and CDR2 YNFKEQ come from the germline V gene. With 0 bases clipped from V and 5 bases from J, the junction kept 9 bases outside the gene matches. The CDR3 loop reads CASSQDLRDSEYGYTF. CDR3 bases: TGTGCCAGCAGCCAAGACCTCCGGGACAGCGAATATGGCTACACCTTC.

As concerns this clonotype: Sequence at one end of the junction differs from germline and may be a read error. The chain employs TRBV6-2 or TRBV6-3 and TRBJ1-5; D is possibly TRBD1 (6 bases). From germline, CDR1 is MNHEY and CDR2 SVGEGT. The CDR3 totals 14 residues. The CDR3 DNA is TGTGACAGCAGTTACTCACAGGGACATCAGCCCCAGCATTTT. This codes for CDSSYSQGHQPQHF.

The chain recombines TRBV6-5 with TRBJ1-2; 10 nucleotides agree with TRBD1. Germline loops: CDR1 MNHEY, CDR2 SVGAGI. The CDR3 totals 15 residues. V shed 0 bases, J shed 3 bases, and the junction held 1 base outside the gene matches. The CDR3 DNA sequence: TGTGCCAGCAGTTACTCGACAGGGGGCTACTATGGCTACACCTTC. Translation: CASSYSTGGYYGYTF.

CDR3 amino acids: CASSLTITSTDTQYF. The CDR3 DNA is TGTGCCAGCAGCTTAACGATAACTAGCACAGATACGCAGTATTTT. The chain employs TRBV7-6 and TRBJ2-3, with D hard to call. The V and J ends lost 2 bases and 0 bases respectively, with 9 bases between them. This CDR3 region has 15 residues. Germline V gives CDR1 SGHVS, CDR2 FNYEAQ. The full variable domain, in which reference TRBV7-6 and TRBJ2-3 provide the parts outside the CDR3, is GAGVSQSPRYKVTKRGQDVALRCDPISGHVSLYWYRQALGQGPEFLTYFNYEAQQDKSGLPNDRFSAERPEGSISTLTIQRTEQRDSAMYRCASSLTITSTDTQYFGPGTRLTVL.

The rearrangement uses TRBV21-1 and TRBJ2-7; TRBD1 is the table's D call, not checked against the DNA. TRBV21-1 is given as a pseudogene. The CDR3 contains 18 residues. The CDR3 is CASSKVTGSILSSYEQYF. The CDR3 nucleotides read TGTGCCAGCAGCAAAGTCACCGGGAGCATCCTGAGCTCCTACGAGCAGTACTTC.

This chain connects TRBV5-1 to TRBJ1-4, with D unresolved. Germline V CDR1 and CDR2: SGHRS, YFSETQ. With 0 bases removed from V and 0 bases from J, the gap between germline ends came to 9 bases. The CDR3 runs to 16 residues. CDR3 nucleotides: TGCGCCAGCAGCTTGGAGGACGGAGCAACTAATGAAAAACTGTTTTTT. It is translated as CASSLEDGATNEKLFF.

This clonotype was counted between two and nine times. The chain uses TRBV25-1 and TRBJ2-5; 8 bases are a match to TRBD2. Germline trimming cut 1 base from V and 3 bases from J; bases unmatched to any gene: 1. The CDR3 loop spans 14 amino acids. Germline lookup yields CDR1 MGHDK and CDR2 SYGVNS. The CDR3 bases are TGTGCCAGCAGTGAATCACTAGCGGAAGAGACCCAGTACTTC. Translating gives CASSESLAEETQYF.